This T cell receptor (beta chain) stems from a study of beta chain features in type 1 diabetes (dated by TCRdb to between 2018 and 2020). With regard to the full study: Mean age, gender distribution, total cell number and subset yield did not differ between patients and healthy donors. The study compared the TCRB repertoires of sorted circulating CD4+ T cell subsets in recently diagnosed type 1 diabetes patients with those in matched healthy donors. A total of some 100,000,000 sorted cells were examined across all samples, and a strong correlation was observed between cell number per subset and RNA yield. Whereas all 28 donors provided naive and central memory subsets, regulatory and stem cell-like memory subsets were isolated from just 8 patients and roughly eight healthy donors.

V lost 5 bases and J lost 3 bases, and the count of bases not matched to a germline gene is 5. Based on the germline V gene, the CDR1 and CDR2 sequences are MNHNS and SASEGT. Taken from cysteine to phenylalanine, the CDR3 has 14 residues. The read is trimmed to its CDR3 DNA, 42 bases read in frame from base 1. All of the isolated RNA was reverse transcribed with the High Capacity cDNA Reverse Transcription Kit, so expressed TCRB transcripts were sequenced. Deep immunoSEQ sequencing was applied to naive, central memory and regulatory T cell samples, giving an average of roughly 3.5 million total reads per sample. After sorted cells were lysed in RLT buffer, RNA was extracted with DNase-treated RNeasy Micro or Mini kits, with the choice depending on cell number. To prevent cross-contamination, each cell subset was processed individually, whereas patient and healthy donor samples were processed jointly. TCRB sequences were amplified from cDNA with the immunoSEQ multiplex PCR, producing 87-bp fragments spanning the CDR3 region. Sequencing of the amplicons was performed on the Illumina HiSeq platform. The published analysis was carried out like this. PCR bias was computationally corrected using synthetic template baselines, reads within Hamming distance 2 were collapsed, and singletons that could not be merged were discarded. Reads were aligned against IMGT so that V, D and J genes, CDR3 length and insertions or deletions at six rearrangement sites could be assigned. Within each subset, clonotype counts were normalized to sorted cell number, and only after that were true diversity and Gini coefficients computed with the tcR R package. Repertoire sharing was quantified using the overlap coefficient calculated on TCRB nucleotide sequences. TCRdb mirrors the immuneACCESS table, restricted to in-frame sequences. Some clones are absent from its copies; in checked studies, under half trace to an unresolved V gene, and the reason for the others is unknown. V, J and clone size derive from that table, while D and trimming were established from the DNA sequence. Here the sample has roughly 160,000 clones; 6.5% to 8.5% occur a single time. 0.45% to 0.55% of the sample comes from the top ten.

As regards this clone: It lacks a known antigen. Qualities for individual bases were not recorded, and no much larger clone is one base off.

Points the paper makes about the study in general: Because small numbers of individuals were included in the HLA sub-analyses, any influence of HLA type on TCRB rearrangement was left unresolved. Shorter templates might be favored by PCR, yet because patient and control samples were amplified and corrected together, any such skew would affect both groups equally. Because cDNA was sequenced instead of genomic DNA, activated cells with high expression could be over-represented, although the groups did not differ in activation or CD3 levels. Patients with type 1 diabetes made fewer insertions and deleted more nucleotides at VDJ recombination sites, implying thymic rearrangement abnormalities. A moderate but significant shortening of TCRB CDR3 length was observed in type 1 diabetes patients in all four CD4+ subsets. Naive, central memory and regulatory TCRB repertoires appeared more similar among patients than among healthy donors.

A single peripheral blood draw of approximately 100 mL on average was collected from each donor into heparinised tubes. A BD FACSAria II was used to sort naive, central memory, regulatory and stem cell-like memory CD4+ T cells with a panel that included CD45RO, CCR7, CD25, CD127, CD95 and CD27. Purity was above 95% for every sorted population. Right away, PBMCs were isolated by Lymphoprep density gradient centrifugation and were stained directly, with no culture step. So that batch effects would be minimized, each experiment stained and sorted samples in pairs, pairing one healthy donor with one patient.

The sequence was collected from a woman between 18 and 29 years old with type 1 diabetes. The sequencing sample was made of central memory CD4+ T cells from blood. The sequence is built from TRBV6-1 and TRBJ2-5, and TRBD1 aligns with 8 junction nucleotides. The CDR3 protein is CASSTGTGKETQYF. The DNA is TGTGCCAGCAGTACCGGGACAGGCAAAGAGACCCAGTACTTC.